This T cell receptor (beta chain) was observed in a study of T cells in Graves' hyperthyroidism and ophthalmopathy (dated by TCRdb to 2018 to 2020). About the study as a whole: Peripheral blood samples were taken at the time of initial diagnosis, prior to any treatment. To identify distinguishing TCR V-J signatures, a discovery cohort of 100 patients was used, comprising 43 with Graves' ophthalmopathy and some 60 with stable Graves' hyperthyroidism. Whether ophthalmopathy could be predicted prospectively was tested in an independent validation cohort made up of 18 to 20 hyperthyroidism patients plus 17 patients who later progressed to ophthalmopathy. For training and testing, the 80 to 100 patients in the discovery cohort were randomly divided in a 7:3 ratio. In addition, the study compared T-cell repertoires in thyroid tissue and in blood from about 6 Graves' hyperthyroidism patients. After sampling, hyperthyroidism patients received methimazole starting at 30 mg daily, and ophthalmopathy patients received high-dose intravenous methylprednisolone. According to the paper, TCR Vbeta CDR3 sequencing was carried out on 135 peripheral blood samples, which came from 40 to 45 ophthalmopathy, 75 or so hyperthyroidism and approximately 17 progressor patients. On the study overall, not on this receptor specifically: In validation, the model predicted progression to ophthalmopathy with around 71% sensitivity and less than 80% specificity, a median of 6.5 months before onset. Blood samples also contained most of the expanded thyroid clonotypes (frequency above 0.001), which suggests that blood repertoires may reflect thyroid immune responses. Sample size was not statistically predetermined, and blinding of investigators to group allocation was not performed. A 13 V-J signature model separated ophthalmopathy from stable hyperthyroidism, with 87.88% sensitivity and around 84% specificity in cross-validation and 80%/75% in testing.

After removal of 8 bases from V and 1 base from J, the junction retains 8 bases not matched to a gene. From the cysteine up to the phenylalanine, the CDR3 has a length of 14 residues. The CDR3 DNA has 42 bases and is translated from base 1. CDR1 is given as LGHDT and CDR2 as YNNKEL, both from the germline V gene (reference sequence). TCR beta CDR3 regions were amplified from RNA transcripts. For the first round of RT-PCR on the TCR CDR3, the HTBI primer set was used together with the Qiagen OneStep RT-PCR kit. Libraries were constructed in a second round of multiplex PCR, after which size selection and purification were carried out. The libraries were sequenced on an Illumina HiSeq2000 using paired-end 100 bp reads. For the original study's pipeline: SOAPnuke was used to process the raw data, with reads discarded if the reads contained adapters or uncalled bases, had a mean Phred below 15, or lacked an exact constant-primer or identifier match. High-quality paired reads were merged with COPE v1.2.5, and unique nucleotide sequences were defined as clonotypes. Clonotypes were aligned to IMGT TRBV, TRBD and TRBJ reference segments using MiTCR v1.1. Only V-J combinations with frequency above 0.0001, covering 99% to 99.2% of repertoires, were analysed. A TCS score was defined as the ratio of F50 (clonal expansion) to E x V (chaos), with BLOSUM62-based TCRdist applied between CDR3 peptides within each V-J. Welch's t-statistics and random forest reduced fewer than 600 V-J features to about 13, which were used in a naive Bayes classifier (R e1071). Using fastp trimming at Q25 and MiXCR clonotype assembly, TCRdb reanalyzed the public sequencing data and kept in-frame beta chains. All rows with the same CDR3 protein become a single entry with the most common DNA and genes. The V and J calls here are based on TCRdb, not the publication. In this sample the table shows hundreds of thousands of distinct CDR3 sequences, around 16% of which occur a single time. The top ten clones comprise roughly 3.5% of the sample.

As concerns this clonotype: Its target antigen remains unknown. With a much larger clone just one base away, this may be a read error.

In the ophthalmopathy patients, disease was moderately to severely active, with a Clinical Activity Score of 3 or more, a NOSPECS grade of 4 or more, and a duration of less than 3 months. Any patient with an uncontrolled infection, another autoimmune disease, pregnancy or lactation was excluded. Diagnoses relied on clinical symptoms, serum thyroxine and TRAb, thyroid ultrasound and orbital computed tomography. PBMCs were separated from 7.5 to 10 ml of fresh peripheral blood using Ficoll-Paque density gradient centrifugation. Trizol reagent was used to extract total RNA, and RNA quality was then checked on an Agilent 2100 Bioanalyzer.

The sequence links TRBV3-1 to TRBJ2-7, with TRBD1 matching 7 junction bases. This TCR was sampled from a woman aged 40 to 50 with Graves' ophthalmopathy. Input material: blood. The bases read TGTGCCAGCGGCCGGTCGACAGGGTCCTACGAGCAGTACTTC. Translated, this is CASGRSTGSYEQYF.